The 9 T cell receptor beta chains below come from one sample, sequenced in a study of CD8+CD57+ T cells in acquired aplastic anemia. Both TCR beta VDJ combination and CDR3 sequence profiling were carried out. Genomic DNA was the template for this profiling. TCRdb reanalysed the reads using MiXCR and keeps one entry per CDR3 protein. The table lists fewer than 250,000 distinct CDR3 sequences, about half of them singletons. The sample consisted of sorted CD4+, CD8+, or CD8+CD57+ T cells (not recorded which) from PBMCs. These receptors originate from a human donor in good health, serving as a control.

The chain employs TRBV7-9 and TRBJ2-2; D remains unclear. Germline CDR1 reads SEHNR; CDR2 reads FQNEAQ (reference sequence). V was clipped by 5 bases and J by 6 bases, with 10 bases between them. There are 13 residues in the CDR3. The CDR3 loop is CASSLSSSGELFF. The CDR3 bases are TGTGCCAGCAGCCTATCGTCCTCCGGGGAGCTGTTTTTT.

At least ten counts were recorded for this clonotype. This chain connects TRBV12-3 or TRBV12-4 to TRBJ1-6; D not resolved. V was trimmed by 3 bases and J by 4 bases, leaving 10 bases between them. CDR3 length equals 15 residues. The CDR3 DNA sequence: TGTGCCAGCAGTTTGAGCACCGGTTATAATTCACCCCTCCACTTT. This codes for CASSLSTGYNSPLHF.

Comment on this clonotype: One end of the junction does not line up with germline, which may come from a read error. For the CDR3, the DNA is TGCGCCAGCAGCCAACCCGGACAGGAGAGGTATGGCTACACCTTC. Amino acid sequence: CASSQPGQERYGYTF. V usage is TRBV7-9 and J usage is TRBJ1-2; the match to TRBD1 covers 7 bases. The CDR3 is 15 residues long. Germline V lookup: CDR1 SEHNR, CDR2 FQNEAQ (reference sequence).

V gene TRBV9 combines with J gene TRBJ1-6; no clear D gene. The CDR3 sequence is 15 residues long. Germline V gives CDR1 SGDLS, CDR2 YYNGEE. Trimming took 2 bases from V and 3 from J, leaving 9 bases between them. CDR3 DNA sequence: TGTGCCAGCAGCGTCAAGTGGGGCTATAATTCACCCCTCCACTTT. Protein sequence: CASSVKWGYNSPLHF. Complete variable domain (other parts from reference TRBV9 and TRBJ1-6): DSGVTQTPKHLITATGQRVTLRCSPRSGDLSVYWYQQSLDQGLQFLIQYYNGEERAKGNILERFSAQQFPDLHSELNLSSLELGDSALYFCASSVKWGYNSPLHFGNGTRLTVT.

This clonotype was found many times. This chain links TRBV5-6 with TRBJ2-4, with D perhaps matching TRBD2 (7 bases). In germline, CDR1 is SGHDT, CDR2 YYEEEE. V was cut by 0 bases and J by 7 bases, with 11 bases left in between. The CDR3 length is 14 residues. CDR3 sequence reads: CASSLEGGWNIQYF. The CDR3 DNA reads as TGTGCCAGCAGCTTGGAGGGGGGGTGGAACATTCAGTACTTC.

CDR3 sequence (DNA): TGTGCCAGCAGTGATGGGATGGAGACCCAGTACTTC. Its translation: CASSDGMETQYF. This chain uses TRBV2 with TRBJ2-5, with D unresolved. Per germline, CDR1 SNHLY and CDR2 FYNNEI. Trimming left V 3 bases short and J 5 bases short, with 7 bases between. The CDR3 has 12 amino acids.

This clonotype was observed a few times. The V and J genes are TRBV30 and TRBJ1-5; the D is unclear. Trimming removed 4 bases from V and 0 bases from J, with 7 bases in between. CDR3 length equals 13 residues. CDR1 and CDR2 from the germline V gene are GTSNPN and SVGIG (reference sequence). In nucleotides, the CDR3 is TGTGCCTGGACGATCGATAGCAATCAGCCCCAGCATTTT. Residues: CAWTIDSNQPQHF.

This clonotype was counted a few times. The chain links TRBV5-1 to TRBJ2-7; 8 bases align to TRBD1. Germline V gives CDR1 SGHRS, CDR2 YFSETQ. V shed 0 bases and J 3 bases; nucleotides not matched to a gene: 5. The CDR3 length is 15 residues. The CDR3 DNA sequence: TGCGCCAGCAGCTTGGATGGCAGGGGGCACTACGAGCAGTACTTC. Translating it yields CASSLDGRGHYEQYF.

This clonotype was recorded many times. This sequence joins TRBV10-3 and TRBJ2-5; D may be TRBD1 (6 bases). CDR3 length equals 14 residues. V lost 9 bases, J lost 5 bases, and 19 bases lay in between. CDR1 ENHRY and CDR2 SYGVKD come from the germline V gene. CDR3 region: CAIEAAQGSETQYF. The CDR3 nucleotides read TGTGCCATTGAGGCGGCTCAGGGGTCGGAGACCCAGTACTTC.